This TCR beta chain stems from a study of T cells after yellow fever vaccination. This clonotype was found many times. The antigen is undetermined. TCRdb redid the calling of the 5' RACE reads with MiXCR, one entry per CDR3 protein. The sample shows roughly 150,000 distinct CDR3 sequences, over 7% of them seen only once. Overall study results and limits: FACS-sorted repertoires could contain abundant clonotypes contaminating from the bulk population.

CDR1 is SGHRS, CDR2 YFSETQ, per germline. J was trimmed by 0 bases and V by 3 bases; bases with no gene match: 6. This CDR3 is built from 17 residues. The receptor's source is a young man who received the YFV17D yellow fever vaccine. The specimen was CD4+ T cells sorted from PBMCs, collected 5 days after the yellow fever booster vaccination. V usage is TRBV5-1 and J usage is TRBJ2-6, with 7 bases identical to TRBD1. The DNA for the CDR3 is TGCGCCAGCAGCTCTTACAGGGGTGGCTCTGGGGCCAACGTCCTGACTTTC. It specifies CASSSYRGGSGANVLTF.